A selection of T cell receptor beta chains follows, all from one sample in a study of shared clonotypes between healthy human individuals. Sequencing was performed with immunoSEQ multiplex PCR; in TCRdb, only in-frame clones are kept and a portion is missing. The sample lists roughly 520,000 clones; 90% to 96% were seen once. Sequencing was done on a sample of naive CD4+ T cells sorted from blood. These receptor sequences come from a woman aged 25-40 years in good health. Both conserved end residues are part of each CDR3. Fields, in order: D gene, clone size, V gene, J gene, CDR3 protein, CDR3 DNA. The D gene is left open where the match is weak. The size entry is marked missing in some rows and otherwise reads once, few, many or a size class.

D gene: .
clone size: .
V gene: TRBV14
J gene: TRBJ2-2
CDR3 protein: CASTLGSNTGELFF
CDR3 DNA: TGTGCCAGCACCTTAGGTTCGAACACCGGGGAGCTGTTTTTT

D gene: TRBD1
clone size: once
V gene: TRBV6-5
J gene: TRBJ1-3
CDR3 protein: CASSGQGKAIYF
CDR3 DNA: TGTGCCAGCAGCGGACAGGGGAAAGCCATATATTTT

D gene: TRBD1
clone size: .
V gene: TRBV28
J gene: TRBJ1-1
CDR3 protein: CASIGTGGSEAFF
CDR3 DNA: TGTGCCAGCATTGGGACAGGTGGTTCTGAAGCTTTCTTT

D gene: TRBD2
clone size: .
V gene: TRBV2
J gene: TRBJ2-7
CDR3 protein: CASRGGTSGRNTYEQYF
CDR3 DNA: TGTGCCAGCAGGGGAGGGACTAGCGGGAGGAATACCTACGAGCAGTACTTC

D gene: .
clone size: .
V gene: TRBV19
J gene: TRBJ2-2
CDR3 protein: CASSLLGGASNTGELFF
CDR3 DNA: TGTGCCAGTAGTCTCCTCGGAGGAGCGTCGAACACCGGGGAGCTGTTTTTT

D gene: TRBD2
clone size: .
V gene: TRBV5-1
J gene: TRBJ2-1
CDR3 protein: CASSNSGTSGRASNEQFF
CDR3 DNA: TGCGCCAGCAGTAATTCCGGGACTAGCGGGAGGGCCAGCAATGAGCAGTTCTTC

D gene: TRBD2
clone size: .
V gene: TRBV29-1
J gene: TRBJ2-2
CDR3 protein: CSVAIGAGGGTGELFF
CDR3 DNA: TGCAGCGTGGCCATAGGGGCGGGAGGCGGCACCGGGGAGCTGTTTTTT

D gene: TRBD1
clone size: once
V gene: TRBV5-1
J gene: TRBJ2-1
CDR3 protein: CASSYDRDWAFF
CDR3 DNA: TGCGCCAGCAGCTATGACAGGGATTGGGCGTTCTTC

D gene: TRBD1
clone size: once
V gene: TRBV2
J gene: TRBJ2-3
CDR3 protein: CASNDRGSTDTQYF
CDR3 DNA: TGTGCCAGTAATGACAGGGGGAGCACAGATACGCAGTATTTT

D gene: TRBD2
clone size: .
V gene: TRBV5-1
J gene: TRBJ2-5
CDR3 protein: CASSLALAGGPTETQYF
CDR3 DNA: TGCGCCAGCAGCTTGGCTTTAGCGGGAGGGCCGACGGAGACCCAGTACTTC

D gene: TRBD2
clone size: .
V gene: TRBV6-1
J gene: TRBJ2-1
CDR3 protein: CASSDLAGVGNEQFF
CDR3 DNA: TGTGCCAGCAGTGATTTAGCGGGAGTTGGGAATGAGCAGTTCTTC

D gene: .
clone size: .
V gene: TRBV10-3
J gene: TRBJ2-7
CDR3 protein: CATGTGLSIYEQYF
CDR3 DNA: TGTGCCACCGGAACAGGGCTAAGTATCTACGAGCAGTACTTC

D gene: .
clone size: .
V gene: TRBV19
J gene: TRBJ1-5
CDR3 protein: CASVPGGDWGQPQHF
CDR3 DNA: TGTGCCAGTGTCCCCGGCGGCGATTGGGGACAGCCCCAGCATTTT

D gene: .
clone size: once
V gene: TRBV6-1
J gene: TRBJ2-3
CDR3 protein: CASSESGDTQYF
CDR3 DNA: TGTGCCAGCAGTGAATCGGGGGATACGCAGTATTTT

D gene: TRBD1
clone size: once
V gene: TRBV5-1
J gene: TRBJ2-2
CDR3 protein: CASSLGTGSTGELFF
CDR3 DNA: TGCGCCAGCAGCTTGGGGACAGGGAGCACCGGGGAGCTGTTTTTT

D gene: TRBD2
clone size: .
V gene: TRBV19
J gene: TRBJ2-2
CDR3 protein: CASSPSSGRGNTGELFF
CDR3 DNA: TGTGCCAGTAGTCCTTCTAGCGGGAGGGGGAACACCGGGGAGCTGTTTTTT

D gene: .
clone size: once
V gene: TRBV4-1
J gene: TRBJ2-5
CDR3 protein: CASSYTVRGARETQYF
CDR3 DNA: TGCGCCAGCAGCTATACAGTAAGGGGGGCTCGAGAGACCCAGTACTTC

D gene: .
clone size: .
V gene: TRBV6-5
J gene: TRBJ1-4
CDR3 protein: CASSYSSGAGEKLFF
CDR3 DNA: TGTGCCAGCAGTTACTCGTCAGGGGCTGGGGAAAAACTGTTTTTT

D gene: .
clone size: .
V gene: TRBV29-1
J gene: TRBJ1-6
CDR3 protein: CSVLAWVASNSPLHF
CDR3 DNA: TGCAGCGTTCTCGCCTGGGTTGCGAGTAATTCACCCCTCCACTTT